This TCR beta chain appears in the sequencing data of a study of T cells after yellow fever vaccination. General study points: After the booster, around 95% of CD4 and approximately 90% of CD8 primary-response clones were re-detected. Clonotypes appearing in both CD4 and CD8 compartments existed, and their share was small.

This clonotype appeared a few times. The TCR cDNA carried a universal primer site and UMIs from 5'RACE template switching. TCRdb re-derived calls from the 5' RACE reads in MiXCR, one entry per CDR3 protein. The top ten clones hold about 15% of a sample with 35,000 to 55,000 distinct CDR3 sequences, 6.8% of them seen once. There are 24 residues in the CDR3. In germline, CDR1 is KGHDR, CDR2 SFDVKD. The junction had 18 bases not matched to a gene; V was cut back by 0 bases and J by 0 bases. This specimen consisted of CD8+ T cells not binding an NS4B(214-222) dextramer, sorted from PBMCs, obtained 45 days after the yellow fever booster vaccination. This receptor was identified in a man younger than 40 who received the YFV17D yellow fever vaccine. This chain connects TRBV24-1 to TRBJ2-6; 11 bases are shared with TRBD2. The CDR3 is CATSDLQIKTSGTLQSSGANVLTF. The CDR3, as DNA: TGTGCCACCAGTGATTTGCAAATTAAGACTAGCGGGACTTTACAGTCCTCTGGGGCCAACGTCCTGACTTTC.